This TCR beta chain was identified during a study of shared T cell receptors in the human thymus. Here immunoSEQ multiplex PCR was the method, and the copy in TCRdb shows in-frame clones only, minus some. In the table there are some 640,000 clones, around 87% of which are singletons. Per germline, CDR1 LNHDA and CDR2 SQIVND (reference sequence). Trimming cost V 6 bases and J 7 bases; bases outside gene matches: 10. This CDR3 region has 16 residues. These same records also appear under a second study, on human thymus T cells.

The chain couples TRBV19 to TRBJ2-2; 11 bases are shared with TRBD1. Sequences were obtained from thymocytes. This clonotype was sampled from a boy under two years old with a congenital heart defect. The CDR3 DNA follows: TGTGCCAGTAGGGTCCCGGACAGGGGGCATGACGGGGAGCTGTTTTTT. Protein product: CASRVPDRGHDGELFF.